This T cell receptor beta chain was documented in a study of control samples from healthy donors and cancer patients. TCRdb keeps only in-frame clones here, not all; method: immunoSEQ multiplex PCR. The table lists fewer than 200,000 clones, around nine tenths of them singletons, with more than 1.3% in the top ten. CDR3 length equals 13 residues. Germline loops: CDR1 SGHRS, CDR2 YFSETQ. The V and J ends lost 0 bases and 10 bases respectively, with 14 bases between them. The clonotype originates from a man aged 25 to 40 in good health. The V and J genes are TRBV5-1 and TRBJ2-7; D gene ambiguous. Sequencing was done on a sample of blood. CDR3 region: CASSLDPDQDQYF. CDR3 bases: TGCGCCAGCAGCTTGGACCCAGATCAGGACCAGTACTTC.